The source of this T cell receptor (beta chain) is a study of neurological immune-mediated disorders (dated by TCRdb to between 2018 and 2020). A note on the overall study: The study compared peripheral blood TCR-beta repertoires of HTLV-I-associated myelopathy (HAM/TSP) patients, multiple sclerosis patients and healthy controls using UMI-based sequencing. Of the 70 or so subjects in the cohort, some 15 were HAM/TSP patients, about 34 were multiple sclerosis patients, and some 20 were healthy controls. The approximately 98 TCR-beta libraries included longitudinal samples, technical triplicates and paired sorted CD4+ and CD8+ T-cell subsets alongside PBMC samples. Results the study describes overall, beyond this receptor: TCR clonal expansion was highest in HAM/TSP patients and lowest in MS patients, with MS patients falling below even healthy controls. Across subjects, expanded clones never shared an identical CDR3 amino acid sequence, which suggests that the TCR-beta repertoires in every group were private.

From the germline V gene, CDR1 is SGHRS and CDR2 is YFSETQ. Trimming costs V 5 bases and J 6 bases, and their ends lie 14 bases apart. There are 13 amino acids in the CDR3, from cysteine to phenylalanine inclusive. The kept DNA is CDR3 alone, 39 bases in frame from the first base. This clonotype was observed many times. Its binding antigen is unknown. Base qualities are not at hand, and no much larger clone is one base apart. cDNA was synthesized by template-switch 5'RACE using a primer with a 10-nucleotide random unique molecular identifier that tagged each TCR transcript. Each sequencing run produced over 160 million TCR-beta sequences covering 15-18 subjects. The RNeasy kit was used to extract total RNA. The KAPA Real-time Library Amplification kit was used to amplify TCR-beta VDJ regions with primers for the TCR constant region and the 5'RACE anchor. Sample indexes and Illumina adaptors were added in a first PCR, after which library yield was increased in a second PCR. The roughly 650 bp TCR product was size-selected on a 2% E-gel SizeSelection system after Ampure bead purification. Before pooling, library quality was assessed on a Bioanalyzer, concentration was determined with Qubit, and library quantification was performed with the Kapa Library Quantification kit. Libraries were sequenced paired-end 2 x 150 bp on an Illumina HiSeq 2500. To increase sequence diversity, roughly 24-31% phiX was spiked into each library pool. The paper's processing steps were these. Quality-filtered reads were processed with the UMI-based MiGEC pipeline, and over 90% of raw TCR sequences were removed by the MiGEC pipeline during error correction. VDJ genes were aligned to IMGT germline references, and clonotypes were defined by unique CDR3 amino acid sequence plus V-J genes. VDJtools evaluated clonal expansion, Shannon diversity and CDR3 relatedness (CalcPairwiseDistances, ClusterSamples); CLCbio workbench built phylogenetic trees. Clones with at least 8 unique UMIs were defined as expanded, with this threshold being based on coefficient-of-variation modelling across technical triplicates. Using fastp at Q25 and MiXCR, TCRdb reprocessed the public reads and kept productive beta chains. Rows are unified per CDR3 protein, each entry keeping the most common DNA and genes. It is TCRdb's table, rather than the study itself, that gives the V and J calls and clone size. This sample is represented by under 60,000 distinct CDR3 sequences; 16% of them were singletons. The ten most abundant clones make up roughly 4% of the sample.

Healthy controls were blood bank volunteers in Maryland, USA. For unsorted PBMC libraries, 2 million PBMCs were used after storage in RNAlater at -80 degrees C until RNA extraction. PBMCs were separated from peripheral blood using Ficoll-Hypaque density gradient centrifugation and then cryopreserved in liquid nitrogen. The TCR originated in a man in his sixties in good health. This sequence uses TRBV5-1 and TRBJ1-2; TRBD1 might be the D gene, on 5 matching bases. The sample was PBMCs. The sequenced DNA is TGCGCCAGCAGAGCCGGGACGGGGGATGGCTACACCTTC. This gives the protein CASRAGTGDGYTF.